This T cell receptor beta chain emerged from a study of blood T cells in healthy people across ages (dated by TCRdb to about 2015). About the study as a whole: Template switching captured roughly one uniquely barcoded TCR beta cDNA molecule per two T cells in model experiments. For two donors (one aged 18 to 30 and one aged 80 or older), the study analyzed two additional independent replicas of 1 million unique cDNA reads from the same blood draw. Age-related changes in TCR beta repertoire diversity were measured in the study by deep sequencing normalized with unique cDNA molecular identifiers. Four age groups were formed from the donors: young (average 16 years), middle-aged (roughly 38), aged (over 55) and long-lived (less than 85). To avoid experimental bias, donors of different ages were distributed randomly across sequencing lanes. The study at large found these results: A strong correlation was found between observed TCR beta diversity and the percentage of naive T cells measured by flow cytometry. Estimates of total diversity based on one million sequenced T cells were considered lower bounds and underestimates. Since profiling was done on bulk unsorted PBMCs, naive and antigen-experienced compartments could not be conclusively compared. The CMV infection status of donors was not known, potentially confounding age-related changes in expanded clonotypes. Observed TCR beta diversity per million T cells fell roughly linearly with age, and a significant reduction was already apparent by age around 40. Compared with the aged group, the long-lived group had more naive CD4+ T cells, fewer expanded clones and increased TCR diversity, suggesting age selection.

Turning to this clonotype: Its binding antigen is unknown. Because the CDR3's place on the DNA is in doubt, the DNA is left out and the CDR3 is given as listed by TCRdb.

Receptor amplification or capture employed 5' RACE. The sequencer was an Illumina HiSeq 2500. A second PCR of about 6 to 12 cycles was run with a J-beta primer mix and a sample-barcoded 5' primer. A unique molecular identifier was introduced onto each TCR beta cDNA molecule by a template-switch 5' adaptor carrying 12 random nucleotides. Each sample yielded at least 3 million CDR3-containing paired-end reads. First-strand cDNA was synthesized from all RNA with the Mint cDNA synthesis kit, primed by a TRBC-specific oligonucleotide. All cDNA was treated with uracil-DNA glycosylase and then went through a first 18-cycle PCR with the universal primers M1SS and BC2_uni_R. Per the original workflow: For normalization, 1 million high-quality reads, each with a distinct molecular identifier, were randomly selected from each sample. Reads with shared molecular identifiers were discarded instead of being binned into consensus sequences. CDR3 identification, clonotype clustering and error correction used MiTCR with a Q25 quality threshold and the strictest error-elimination algorithm. A nonparametric unseen species model using Euler transformation provided a lower-bound estimate of total TCR beta diversity. The public sequencing data were trimmed at Q25 with fastp and processed into clonotypes with MiXCR by TCRdb, which kept only in-frame beta chains. Rows with a matching CDR3 protein are joined into one entry that keeps the most common DNA and genes. These V and J calls rely on TCRdb rather than the paper's analysis. The sample has 980,000 or so distinct CDR3 sequences on record, 40% to 60% of them singletons. Around 15% of the sample is taken by the ten largest.

Systemically healthy Caucasian individuals from Russia, 35 to 50 in total and aged about 6 to 90 years, were included as donors. Around 10 milliliters of peripheral blood were drawn from each donor into EDTA-treated Vacutainer tubes. Ficoll-Paque density-gradient centrifugation was used to isolate PBMCs, with at least 7 million per sample. Total RNA was extracted from PBMCs with Trizol reagent, with at least 6 micrograms obtained per sample. Naive CD45RAhigh/CD27high T cell percentages were measured by flow cytometry on a PBMC aliquot from every donor. Its CDR3 holds 15 amino acids, cysteine through phenylalanine. The germline V gene encodes CDR1 SGHAT and CDR2 FQNNGV.

The clonotype originates from a man aged 25-45 years in good health. The specimen was blood. This sequence uses TRBV11-2 and TRBJ2-1; the table names TRBD1, a call not compared with the DNA. The CDR3 region reads CASSSFGPGYNEQFF.